What follows are 30 T cell receptor beta chains derived from one specimen sequenced in a study of shared clonotypes between healthy human individuals. The naive CD8 population came from CD45RO-negative cells selected for CCR7, without terminally differentiated effector memory CD45RA+ cells. Profiling relied on immunoSEQ multiplex PCR, and the TCRdb table lists in-frame clones only, not all of them. The table shows millions of clones, with approximately 95% occurring only once. Input material: naive CD8+ T cells sorted from blood. These receptors were obtained from a man aged 18 to 35 in good health.

The chain is built from TRBV2 and TRBJ2-5; TRBD1 matches 7 bases. V lost 7 bases and J lost 2; bases outside the gene matches: 10. CDR3 length: 15 residues. CDR1 is SNHLY, CDR2 FYNNEI, per germline. CDR3 protein: CASKPDRSLQETQYF. CDR3 DNA sequence: TGTGCCAGCAAACCGGACAGGTCGCTTCAAGAGACCCAGTACTTC. The full variable domain, rest sourced from reference TRBV2 and TRBJ2-5, is EPEVTQTPSHQVTQMGQEVILRCVPISNHLYFYWYRQILGQKVEFLVSFYNNEISEKSEIFDDQFSVERPDGSNFTLKIRSTKLEDSAMYFCASKPDRSLQETQYFGPGTRLLVL.

The J gene is TRBJ1-4, the V gene TRBV29-1, with TRBD1 as a possible D gene (6 bases). CDR1 and CDR2 from the germline V gene are SQVTM and ANQGSEA. Trimming pared 4 bases from V and 8 bases from J, leaving 11 bases between. This CDR3 spans 12 amino acids. The CDR3 is CSVADSDEKLFF. The CDR3 DNA reads as TGCAGCGTTGCGGACAGTGACGAAAAACTGTTTTTT.

The V and J genes are TRBV4-1 and TRBJ2-7; D not resolved. CDR3 length: 15 amino acids. V lost 1 base, J lost 3 bases, and 13 bases lay in between. Looked up from germline, CDR1 is MGHRA and CDR2 is YSYEKL. CDR3 in DNA: TGCGCCAGCAGCCAAGTACCCGGACCGGGCTACGAGCAGTACTTC. This gives the protein CASSQVPGPGYEQYF.

V and J are TRBV9 and TRBJ2-3; maybe TRBD1 (5 bases). Germline V gene lookup returns CDR1 SGDLS and CDR2 YYNGEE. This CDR3 is 18 amino acids long. Trimming shortened V by 3 bases and J by 3 bases, and 23 bases separated the two germline ends. In DNA form, the CDR3 reads TGTGCCAGCAGCGGGGGCTACTTTGTTGATAGTAGAACAGATACGCAGTATTTT. It is translated as CASSGGYFVDSRTDTQYF.

The CDR3, as DNA: TGTGCCAGCACCCCCGGACAGGGGGCCGACGAGCAGTACTTC. Translated, it gives CASTPGQGADEQYF. This chain links TRBV5-5 with TRBJ2-7; TRBD1 aligns across 11 bases. V lost 6 bases to trimming and J lost 5 bases; unmatched junction nucleotides: 7. The germline gives CDR1 SGHKS, CDR2 YYEKEE (reference sequence). This CDR3 is built from 14 residues.

This sequence joins TRBV4-1 and TRBJ2-3, with D unresolved. CDR1 MGHRA and CDR2 YSYEKL come from the germline V gene. The CDR3 covers 16 residues. Between the trimmed V and J ends, which lost 1 base and 2 bases, there was a span of 13 bases. The CDR3 spells CASSQVELLPTDTQYF. The CDR3, as DNA: TGCGCCAGCAGCCAAGTTGAACTTCTTCCCACAGATACGCAGTATTTT.

This clone was found once. The sample carries other DNA sequences with the same CDR3. CDR3 region: CASSVEGTEVYEQYF. The CDR3, as DNA: TGTGCCAGCAGCGTAGAAGGGACGGAGGTTTACGAGCAGTACTTC. The chain has TRBV9 and TRBJ2-7; tentatively, D is TRBD1 or TRBD2 (5 bases each). V lost 0 bases to trimming and J lost 4 bases, with 14 bases between them. This CDR3 spans 15 amino acids. CDR1 is SGDLS and CDR2 is YYNGEE in the germline V gene.

The V call is TRBV6-5, the J call TRBJ2-2; D unclear. The CDR3 sequence is 15 residues long. V shed 2 bases and J shed 2 bases, with 9 bases lying between them. The germline V gene has CDR1 MNHEY and CDR2 SVGAGI. The CDR3 sequence: CASSYGQPNTGELFF. The CDR3 DNA sequence: TGTGCCAGCAGTTACGGCCAACCAAACACCGGGGAGCTGTTTTTT.

The V call is TRBV12-2, the J call TRBJ2-7. TRBV12-2 is classified as a pseudogene. The CDR3 sequence is 11 residues long. The CDR3 sequence is CASRLAKGQYF. The CDR3 DNA sequence: TGTGCAAGTCGCTTAGCAAAAGGGCAGTACTTC.

The chain has TRBV6-5 and TRBJ1-2; D is unclear. CDR1 is MNHEY and CDR2 is SVGAGI in the germline V gene. V was shortened by 5 bases and J by 8 bases, with 15 bases between the two germline ends. The CDR3 consists of 13 residues. The CDR3 loop reads CASSNGPMEGYTF. CDR3 DNA sequence: TGTGCCAGCAGTAACGGGCCAATGGAAGGCTACACCTTC.

The chain has TRBV2 and TRBJ2-3; possibly TRBD1 or TRBD2 for D (6 bases each). Germline V CDR1 and CDR2: SNHLY, FYNNEI. V was trimmed by 6 bases and J by 0 bases, leaving 13 bases between them. CDR3 length: 15 amino acids. The CDR3, as DNA: TGTGCCAGCAGGGGGGGCGCCCTTAGCACAGATACGCAGTATTTT. Protein product: CASRGGALSTDTQYF.

The sample holds one count of this clone. V usage is TRBV5-6 and J usage is TRBJ1-5, with D uncertain. V was cut by 2 bases and J by 9 bases, with 9 bases left in between. This CDR3 is 12 amino acids long. Germline-derived CDR1 and CDR2 are SGHDT and YYEEEE. DNA for the CDR3: TGTGCCAGCAGCTTCGAGGGAGGGCCCCAGCATTTT. This encodes CASSFEGGPQHF.

CDR3 amino acids: CASRPWNAGSDTQYF. CDR3 nucleotide sequence: TGTGCCAGCAGGCCATGGAACGCTGGATCAGATACGCAGTATTTT. The chain combines TRBV6-5 with TRBJ2-3; D remains ambiguous. V was trimmed by 6 bases and J by 4 bases, leaving 17 bases between them. The CDR3 length is 15 residues. Germline CDR1 is MNHEY and CDR2 is SVGAGI.

The chain recombines TRBV28 with TRBJ2-5; 10 nucleotides agree with TRBD2. From germline, CDR1 is MDHEN and CDR2 SYDVKM. This CDR3 contains 14 residues. Unmatched junction bases numbered 0, after V lost 2 bases and J lost 3 bases. The DNA for the CDR3 is TGTGCCAGCAGTTTACTAGCGGGGGAAGAGACCCAGTACTTC. Its translation: CASSLLAGEETQYF.

The count of this clone is one. The chain links TRBV16 to TRBJ1-4; TRBD1 matches 10 bases. The CDR3 loop spans 16 amino acids. CDR1 is KGHSY and CDR2 is FQNENV in the germline V gene. The V gene end was trimmed by 4 bases and the J gene end by 6 bases; junction bases not matched to a gene: 8. CDR3 nucleotides: TGTGCCAGCAGCCCGACAGGGGGCCAGAAGGATGAAAAACTGTTTTTT. Translation gives CASSPTGGQKDEKLFF.

This clone came up once. The chain is built from TRBV4-2 and TRBJ2-7, with 11 bases that match TRBD2. Trimming cost V 1 base and J 0 bases; bases outside gene matches: 8. Germline lookup yields CDR1 LGHNA and CDR2 YNFKEQ. This CDR3 has 18 amino acids. The CDR3 bases are TGTGCCAGCAGCCAAGTCAATAGCGGGGGGGCCAGCTCCTACGAGCAGTACTTC. Protein product: CASSQVNSGGASSYEQYF.

The V and J genes are TRBV7-8 and TRBJ2-1, with D hard to call. The CDR3 is 13 amino acids. V was clipped by 2 bases and J by 6 bases, with 8 bases between them. Germline-derived CDR1 and CDR2 are SGHVS and FQNEAQ. The CDR3 loop reads CASSLSLGNEQFF. DNA for the CDR3: TGTGCCAGCAGCTTATCCTTGGGCAATGAGCAGTTCTTC.

The V call is TRBV7-9, the J call TRBJ2-1; unclear D gene. The CDR3 is 14 amino acids. The germline V gene has CDR1 SEHNR and CDR2 FQNEAQ (reference sequence). Trimming removed 10 bases at V and 0 bases at J, with 13 bases between. The CDR3 DNA follows: TGTGCCATCCTAAGCTGGAGCTCCTACAATGAGCAGTTCTTC. This codes for CAILSWSSYNEQFF.

The V and J genes are TRBV5-4 and TRBJ1-5, with D hard to call. CDR1 and CDR2 from the germline V gene are SGHNT and YYREEE (reference sequence). V lost 0 bases, J lost 6 bases, and 13 bases lay in between. The CDR3 has 15 residues. The CDR3 is CASSLDGGVGQPQHF. Written as DNA, the CDR3 is TGTGCCAGCAGCTTGGACGGAGGAGTCGGTCAGCCCCAGCATTTT.

This chain links TRBV5-4 with TRBJ1-2, with D possibly TRBD1 on 5 matching bases. Looked up from germline, CDR1 is SGHNT and CDR2 is YYREEE (reference sequence). This CDR3 has 13 amino acids. Trimming pared 2 bases from V and 8 bases from J, leaving 13 bases between. CDR3: CASSFSGGEGYTF. In DNA, the CDR3 is TGTGCCAGCAGCTTTTCTGGGGGAGAGGGCTACACCTTC.

This chain connects TRBV7-9 to TRBJ2-5; TRBD1 aligns across 8 bases. CDR3 length: 17 amino acids. Germline CDR1 and CDR2: SEHNR and FQNEAQ (reference sequence). V lost 5 bases and J lost 4; bases outside the gene matches: 15. The CDR3 spells CASSLTPGQEGGETQYF. The CDR3 DNA sequence: TGTGCCAGCAGCCTGACCCCGGGACAGGAAGGCGGAGAGACCCAGTACTTC.

This chain joins TRBV28 and TRBJ2-7, with 8 bases lining up with TRBD1. The germline V gene has CDR1 MDHEN and CDR2 SYDVKM. The CDR3 sequence is 16 residues long. J gave up 5 bases and V 5 bases, and 14 bases lay outside the gene matches. CDR3 loop: CASSQRGQVFTDEQYF. The CDR3 DNA reads TGTGCCAGCAGTCAACGGGGACAGGTCTTTACGGACGAGCAGTACTTC.

J is TRBJ1-2 and V is TRBV19, with D perhaps matching TRBD1 (5 bases). V gave up 2 bases and J gave up 6 bases, with 13 bases separating them. CDR3 length: 14 amino acids. Per germline, CDR1 LNHDA and CDR2 SQIVND (reference sequence). CDR3 DNA sequence: TGTGCCAGTAGTATATCCGGGGCCTTCGATGGCTACACCTTC. Its translation is CASSISGAFDGYTF.

The chain recombines TRBV4-2 with TRBJ2-6; a possible D gene is TRBD2 (6 bases). Trimming took off 7 bases at V and 4 bases at J, with 20 bases between the two ends. Germline V gene sequence: CDR1 LGHNA, CDR2 YNFKEQ. The length of the CDR3 is 17 residues. The CDR3 nucleotides are TGTGCCAGCAATCCTGGGACGGAGGGTCCCGGGGCCAACGTCCTGACTTTC. Its protein product is CASNPGTEGPGANVLTF.

This chain connects TRBV7-3 to TRBJ2-1, with 7 bases matching TRBD2. V dropped 3 bases and J dropped 4; count of bases not matched to a gene: 9. The CDR3 consists of 16 residues. CDR1 SGHTA and CDR2 FQGTGA come from the germline V gene. The CDR3 reads CASSFISGGTYNEQFF. DNA of the CDR3: TGTGCCAGCAGCTTCATATCCGGGGGGACGTACAATGAGCAGTTCTTC.

A word on this clone: Other DNA sequences of this sample code for an identical CDR3. This chain connects TRBV7-9 to TRBJ1-2; D gene unclear. V gave up 1 base and J gave up 6 bases, with 9 bases separating them. CDR1 SEHNR and CDR2 FQNEAQ come from the germline V gene (reference sequence). The CDR3 length is 13 residues. CDR3 amino acids: CASSLGQEDGYTF. In nucleotides, the CDR3 is TGTGCCAGCAGCTTAGGTCAGGAGGATGGCTACACCTTC.

The V call is TRBV5-4, the J call TRBJ2-7; D may match TRBD1 or TRBD2 (5 bases each). Trimming removed 1 base at V and 6 bases at J, with 17 bases between. Germline V lookup: CDR1 SGHNT, CDR2 YYREEE (reference sequence). The CDR3 extends over 15 amino acids. CDR3 amino acids: CASSLKVGPNREQYF. The DNA for the CDR3 is TGTGCCAGCAGCTTGAAAGTGGGACCTAATCGCGAGCAGTACTTC.

The CDR3 DNA sequence: TGTGCCAGCAGTGACGACAATGAGCAGTTCTTC. Protein sequence: CASSDDNEQFF. V gene TRBV6-5 combines with J gene TRBJ2-1, with D uncertain. V dropped 5 bases and J dropped 5 bases, with 4 bases sitting between them. There are 11 residues in the CDR3. Germline CDR1 and CDR2: MNHEY and SVGAGI.

This clone came up once. V is TRBV11-2 and J is TRBJ2-3; D unclear. Germline-derived CDR1 and CDR2 are SGHAT and FQNNGV. This CDR3 is built from 13 residues. V was clipped by 5 bases and J by 4 bases, with 10 bases between them. CDR3 bases: TGTGCCAGCAGCGCCCACGCCGCAGATACGCAGTATTTT. Protein product: CASSAHAADTQYF.

The chain carries TRBV4-1 and TRBJ1-1; possible D gene TRBD1, 5 bases. CDR1 and CDR2 (germline): MGHRA, YSYEKL. The V end lost 4 bases, the J end lost 2 bases, and 32 bases lay between the germline ends. This CDR3 has 21 residues. The CDR3 DNA is TGCGCCAGCAGCCCTATCGGTCGTGCCAAAAGAAGTCTGACAGTTAACACTGAAGCTTTCTTT. It encodes CASSPIGRAKRSLTVNTEAFF.